This record looks at one TCR beta chain sequence and its context. The data were obtained in a study of shared clonotypes between healthy human individuals. Study summary: Three plates each covered CD4 naive and memory; CD8 naive two, CD8 memory one.

V lost 1 base, J lost 2 bases, and 8 bases lay in between. CDR3 length: 14 amino acids. Germline V CDR1 and CDR2: SEHNR, FQNEAQ (reference sequence). This table comes from immunoSEQ multiplex PCR, and its TCRdb copy is limited to in-frame clones, with some not included. The sample includes 740,000 or so clones, about three quarters of them seen just once. J is TRBJ1-2 and V is TRBV7-9; possible D gene TRBD1, 5 bases. This sequence was found in a woman aged 25-40 years in good health. Material: memory CD4+ T cells sorted from blood. Sample subset: CD45RA-negative fraction. CDR3 sequence: CASSLVPGNYGYTF. The CDR3 nucleotides read TGTGCCAGCAGCTTAGTACCAGGGAACTATGGCTACACCTTC.